This T cell receptor beta chain was obtained from a study of T-cell memory formation after mild COVID-19. Study at large: Clusters were largely donor specific. Study-wide results and limits: The second-wave clones peaking on day 37 were not confirmed as SARS-CoV-2-specific.

A word on this clonotype: The antigen remains undetermined.

5'RACE primed from the constant segment yielded TCR alpha and TCR beta cDNA libraries bearing sample barcodes and UMIs. One entry per CDR3 protein, called by TCRdb with MiXCR from the 5' RACE reads. This sample has hundreds of thousands of distinct CDR3 sequences, with 20% to 30% found just once. The length of the CDR3 is 18 residues. The ends lost 3 bases at V and 4 bases at J; junction bases unmatched: 15. CDR1 and CDR2 from the germline V gene are MNHEY and SVGEGT. The receptor was derived from an adult woman who had mild COVID-19 (a few samples of this study predate the infection). Cell type and time point are not known. The sequencing input was PBMCs or a T cell subset sorted from them (not recorded which). This chain uses TRBV6-2 or TRBV6-3 with TRBJ2-5; TRBD1 aligns across 9 bases. This CDR3 is CASSYGVLWDRVTETQYF. DNA for the CDR3: TGTGCCAGCAGTTATGGGGTCTTGTGGGACAGGGTTACAGAGACCCAGTACTTC.